These 11 T cell receptor beta chains were sequenced from one sample in a study of Graves' ophthalmopathy and Graves' hyperthyroidism. RNA transcripts were the source from which TCR beta CDR3 regions were amplified. An opening RT-PCR round employed HTBI primers and preceded a second-round multiplex PCR. Each CDR3 protein is one row after TCRdb ran MiXCR on the multiplex PCR reads. The data contain about 640,000 distinct CDR3 sequences, 35% to 50% of them singletons. What was sequenced was peripheral blood. The receptors originated from an adult man with Graves' ophthalmopathy.

This clonotype has a handful of counts. The rearrangement joins TRBV19 to TRBJ1-5; D is possibly TRBD1 (6 bases). Trimming cost V 7 bases and J 3 bases, with 16 bases left between them. Germline CDR1 reads LNHDA; CDR2 reads SQIVND (reference sequence). This CDR3 is 15 amino acids long. The CDR3 bases are TGTGCCAGTACAGCAGGGGAGCTCGCCAATCAGCCCCAGCATTTT. Protein product: CASTAGELANQPQHF.

This rearrangement joins TRBV20-1 to TRBJ2-3; 7 bases match TRBD1. The CDR3 spans 14 residues. Germline V gene sequence: CDR1 DFQATT, CDR2 SNEGSKA (reference sequence). V was pared by 4 bases and J by 3 bases, with 7 bases of the junction left unmatched. The CDR3 loop reads CSAITGEGTDTQYF. Written as DNA, the CDR3 is TGCAGTGCTATCACAGGGGAAGGGACAGATACGCAGTATTTT.

The CDR3 protein is CSADSHGQPQHF. The DNA of the CDR3 is TGCAGCGCCGACAGCCATGGGCAGCCCCAGCATTTT. The J gene is TRBJ1-5, the V gene TRBV29-1, with D maybe TRBD1 (5 bases). V was pared by 7 bases and J by 7 bases, with 14 bases between. The CDR3 contains 12 residues. Germline V CDR1 and CDR2: SQVTM, ANQGSEA.

V and J are TRBV7-9 and TRBJ2-7, with TRBD2 identical over 7 bases. The CDR3 is made up of 15 amino acids. V lost 6 bases, J lost 9 bases, and 17 bases stayed unmatched. Looked up from germline, CDR1 is SEHNR and CDR2 is FQNEAQ (reference sequence). Written as DNA, the CDR3 is TGTGCCAGCAGTCAGACGCTGGGGGGGAGTGGGGGGCAGTACTTC. It codes for CASSQTLGGSGGQYF.

This clonotype came up a few times. The CDR3 sequence: CASGLREAGAEAFF. The CDR3 nucleotides are TGTGCTAGTGGTTTGCGGGAGGCGGGCGCTGAAGCTTTCTTT. The rearrangement uses TRBV12-5 and TRBJ1-1, with D hard to call. This CDR3 comprises 14 residues. V lost 2 bases to trimming and J lost 6 bases, with 13 bases between them. CDR1 and CDR2 from the germline V gene are LGHNT and FRNRAP.

V usage is TRBV5-1 and J usage is TRBJ1-5, with D unclear. CDR1 SGHRS and CDR2 YFSETQ come from the germline V gene. This CDR3 is built from 9 residues. Trimming shortened V by 0 bases and J by 11 bases, and 0 bases separated the two germline ends. In nucleotides, the CDR3 is TGCGCCAGCAGCTTGGCCCAGCATTTT. It encodes CASSLAQHF.

Notes on this clonotype: At one end, the junction sequence differs from germline, possibly due to a read error. CDR3 sequence (DNA): TGTGCCAGCAGTACTCGGACAGCTTCAGATTTGAACTCCTATAATTCACCCCTCCACTTT. Amino acids: CASSTRTASDLNSYNSPLHF. V and J are TRBV24-1 and TRBJ1-6, with a possible D match to TRBD1 (6 bases). CDR3 length: 20 amino acids. From germline, CDR1 is KGHDR and CDR2 SFDVKD.

The chain couples TRBV25-1 to TRBJ1-3; D is perhaps TRBD1 (5 bases). The ends were cut back, 4 bases at V and 7 bases at J, with 17 bases in the middle. From germline, CDR1 is MGHDK and CDR2 SYGVNS. The CDR3 runs 15 residues. This CDR3 is CASSVLGTVRNTIYF. CDR3 nucleotide sequence: TGTGCCAGCAGTGTGTTAGGGACCGTCCGGAACACCATATATTTT.

The rearrangement links TRBV7-7 to TRBJ2-1; 7 bases are shared with TRBD2. The germline V gene has CDR1 SSHAT and CDR2 FNYEAQ (reference sequence). Unmatched junction bases numbered 5, after V lost 5 bases and J lost 4 bases. The CDR3 totals 14 residues. The CDR3, as DNA: TGTGCCAGCAGCCCAGCGGGGCAGTACAATGAGCAGTTCTTC. Protein product: CASSPAGQYNEQFF.

The chain joins TRBV3-1 to TRBJ1-2; unclear D gene. Germline loops: CDR1 LGHDT, CDR2 YNNKEL (reference sequence). CDR3 length: 16 amino acids. V shed 4 bases and J shed 0 bases, with 15 bases lying between them. This CDR3 is CASSLHKGGTNYGYTF. CDR3 in DNA: TGTGCCAGCAGCCTACATAAGGGAGGCACTAACTATGGCTACACCTTC. Full variable domain (missing parts from reference TRBV3-1 and TRBJ1-2): DTAVSQTPKYLVTQMGNDKSIKCEQNLGHDTMYWYKQDSKKFLKIMFSYNNKELIINETVPNRFSPKSPDKAHLNLHINSLELGDSAVYFCASSLHKGGTNYGYTFGSGTRLTVV.

The gene calls are TRBV7-2 and TRBJ1-3; TRBD1 matches at 10 bases. The CDR3 has 16 amino acids. The V gene end was trimmed by 6 bases and the J gene end by 1 base; junction bases not matched to a gene: 6. CDR1 is SGHTA, CDR2 FQGNSA, per germline. The CDR3 sequence is CASRQGQGSSGNTIYF. The CDR3 DNA is TGTGCCAGCAGACAGGGACAGGGGAGTTCTGGAAACACCATATATTTT. Supplemented by reference TRBV7-2 and TRBJ1-3, the full variable domain reads GAGVSQSPSNKVTEKGKDVELRCDPISGHTALYWYRQSLGQGLEFLIYFQGNSAPDKSGLPSDRFSAERTGGSVSTLTIQRTQQEDSAVYLCASRQGQGSSGNTIYFGEGSWLTVV.